A single sample gave rise to the 19 T cell receptor beta chains below, sequenced in a study of blood T cell repertoires in COVID-19. Sequencing used immunoSEQ multiplex PCR; TCRdb keeps in-frame clones, though not all of them. The sample holds 150,000 to 200,000 clones, 82% seen once. Specimen: peripheral blood. The receptor source for this set is a woman aged 60 to 75 with COVID-19, enrolled during active disease.

The gene calls are TRBV10-3 and TRBJ2-2, with 7 bases matching TRBD1. This CDR3 is built from 15 residues. V gave up 5 bases and J gave up 3 bases; unmatched junction bases: 6. The germline V gene has CDR1 ENHRY and CDR2 SYGVKD. The CDR3 sequence: CAISPGTAYTGELFF. The CDR3 region has the DNA TGTGCCATCAGTCCCGGGACAGCCTACACCGGGGAGCTGTTTTTT.

The chain combines TRBV5-6 with TRBJ2-1, with TRBD1 as a possible D gene (5 bases). The CDR3 length is 16 residues. The V gene's germline CDR1 is SGHDT and CDR2 YYEEEE. Trimming left V 1 base short and J 7 bases short, with 18 bases between. CDR3 sequence reads: CASSLIGQGFGNEQFF. CDR3 nucleotide sequence: TGTGCCAGCAGCTTGATCGGGCAGGGCTTTGGAAATGAGCAGTTCTTC.

The J gene is TRBJ1-5, the V gene TRBV6-5; the D is unclear. The CDR3 runs 11 residues. Between the trimmed V and J ends, which lost 6 bases and 3 bases, there was a span of 3 bases. Germline-derived CDR1 and CDR2 are MNHEY and SVGAGI. The DNA for the CDR3 is TGTGCCAGCAGCTCCAATCAGCCCCAGCATTTT. This gives the protein CASSSNQPQHF.

J is TRBJ1-2 and V is TRBV3-1 (or the pseudogene TRBV3-2), with 7 positions matching TRBD1. The CDR3 extends over 16 amino acids. The V segment lost 4 bases and the J segment 4 bases; nucleotides outside the gene matches: 12. Germline assignment: CDR1 LGHDT and CDR2 YNNKEL (reference sequence). CDR3 region: CASSRGLGGAVYGYTF. CDR3 bases: TGTGCCAGCAGCCGTGGCTTAGGGGGCGCGGTCTATGGCTACACCTTC.

The chain combines TRBV27 with TRBJ2-1; D might be TRBD1 (6 bases). The CDR3 totals 12 residues. V was clipped by 7 bases and J by 15 bases, with 19 bases between them. CDR1 and CDR2 from the germline V gene are MNHEY and SMNVEV (reference sequence). This CDR3 is CASTSKQGKWFF. CDR3 coding DNA: TGTGCCAGCACCTCAAAACAGGGAAAATGGTTCTTC.

This sequence joins TRBV30 and TRBJ2-6; D not resolved. This CDR3 is 15 amino acids long. Germline CDR1 reads GTSNPN; CDR2 reads SVGIG (reference sequence). Trimming shortened V by 5 bases and J by 0 bases, and 11 bases separated the two germline ends. This CDR3 is CAWPQRSSGANVLTF. The CDR3 DNA reads TGTGCCTGGCCCCAACGGAGCTCTGGGGCCAACGTCCTGACTTTC. Combining the CDR3 with reference TRBV30 and TRBJ2-6 gives the whole variable domain SQTIHQWPATLVQPVGSPLSLECTVEGTSNPNLYWYRQAAGRGLQLLFYSVGIGQISSEVPQNLSASRPQDRQFILSSKKLLLSDSGFYLCAWPQRSSGANVLTFGAGSRLTVL.

The CDR3 reads CASSFQDSSNEAFF. In DNA form, the CDR3 reads TGTGCCAGCAGCTTTCAGGACAGTTCTAATGAAGCTTTCTTT. V gene TRBV7-8 combines with J gene TRBJ1-1; TRBD1 is a possible D gene (6 bases). The CDR3 covers 14 residues. Germline V gene sequence: CDR1 SGHVS, CDR2 FQNEAQ. The V and J ends lost 3 bases and 7 bases respectively, with 15 bases between them.

The genes are TRBV6-5 and TRBJ2-2; no clear D gene. V dropped 6 bases and J dropped 3 bases, with 14 bases sitting between them. Per germline, CDR1 MNHEY and CDR2 SVGAGI. CDR3 length equals 15 residues. CDR3 coding DNA: TGTGCCAGCAGAACCCAAGGCACAGACACCGGGGAGCTGTTTTTT. Residues: CASRTQGTDTGELFF.

This sequence joins TRBV5-1 and TRBJ2-2; 12 bases line up with TRBD2. Germline V gives CDR1 SGHRS, CDR2 YFSETQ. Trimming at V came to 1 base and at J to 5 bases, leaving 3 bases not matched to a gene. The CDR3 is 16 amino acids. The CDR3, as DNA: TGCGCCAGCAGCTTGCGCGGGACTAGCGGGACCGGGGAGCTGTTTTTT. It codes for CASSLRGTSGTGELFF.

The rearrangement links TRBV7-3 to TRBJ2-1; a possible D gene is TRBD2 (5 bases). The germline CDR1 and CDR2 sequences are SGHTA and FQGTGA. Trimming pared 3 bases from V and 4 bases from J, leaving 13 bases between. The CDR3 runs to 15 residues. The CDR3 reads CASSFIPGSYNEQFF. The CDR3 coding sequence is TGTGCCAGCAGCTTTATACCGGGATCTTACAATGAGCAGTTCTTC.

This chain uses TRBV11-3 with TRBJ1-3; 7 positions agree with TRBD1. J lost 3 bases, V lost 1 base, and 9 bases had no gene match. The CDR3 extends over 17 amino acids. The germline gives CDR1 SGHNT, CDR2 YENEEA. The CDR3 bases are TGTGCCAGCAGCTTAGGAGGGGACAGCCCGCTTGGAAACACCATATATTTT. Amino acid sequence: CASSLGGDSPLGNTIYF.

The chain couples TRBV14 to TRBJ1-4; TRBD1 might be the D (6 bases). Per germline, CDR1 SGHDN and CDR2 FVKESK. CDR3 size: 14 residues. V was pared by 4 bases and J by 10 bases, with 16 bases between. The CDR3 sequence is CASSLDWAGAKLFF. CDR3 sequence (DNA): TGTGCCAGCAGCCTCGACTGGGCAGGGGCAAAACTGTTTTTT. The whole variable domain, filled in from reference TRBV14 and TRBJ1-4, reads EAGVTQFPSHSVIEKGQTVTLRCDPISGHDNLYWYRRVMGKEIKFLLHFVKESKQDESGMPNNRFLAERTGGTYSTLKVQPAELEDSGVYFCASSLDWAGAKLFFGSGTQLSVL.

This CDR3 is CASSQNSVRLFDEQYF. CDR3 DNA: TGTGCCAGCAGTCAGAACTCAGTCAGGCTCTTCGACGAGCAGTACTTC. The chain has TRBV6-6 and TRBJ2-7; no reliable D call. CDR1 and CDR2 from the germline V gene are MNHNY and SVGAGI (reference sequence). The ends were cut back, 5 bases at V and 5 bases at J, with 22 bases in the middle. The CDR3 totals 16 residues.

V usage is TRBV18 and J usage is TRBJ1-1; TRBD1 aligns across 9 bases. The CDR3 totals 15 residues. Trimming cost V 6 bases and J 7 bases; bases outside gene matches: 12. Per germline, CDR1 KGHSH and CDR2 LQKENI. The CDR3 here is CASSRTSGTGSEAFF. The CDR3 nucleotides read TGTGCCAGCTCGCGTACGTCCGGGACAGGGAGTGAAGCTTTCTTT. Filled out from reference TRBV18 and TRBJ1-1, the complete variable domain reads NAGVMQNPRHLVRRRGQEARLRCSPMKGHSHVYWYRQLPEEGLKFMVYLQKENIIDESGMPKERFSAEFPKEGPSILRIQQVVRGDSAAYFCASSRTSGTGSEAFFGQGTRLTVV.

The J gene is TRBJ2-2, the V gene TRBV19; 10 bases are shared with TRBD2. V lost 3 bases, J lost 1 base, and 11 bases stayed unmatched. Germline V gene lookup returns CDR1 LNHDA and CDR2 SQIVND (reference sequence). CDR3 length equals 19 residues. CDR3 sequence: CASSMVWGSGGKNTGELFF. The CDR3 DNA follows: TGTGCCAGTAGTATGGTTTGGGGTAGCGGGGGGAAGAACACCGGGGAGCTGTTTTTT.

V gene TRBV6-4 combines with J gene TRBJ1-5; 8 nucleotides match TRBD1. Germline V lookup: CDR1 MRHNA, CDR2 SNTAGT. V was pared by 7 bases and J by 2 bases, with 16 bases of the junction left unmatched. CDR3 length: 18 residues. The CDR3 loop is CASIQGDRSLYGNQPQHF. The CDR3 bases are TGTGCCAGCATCCAAGGGGACAGGTCTCTTTATGGCAATCAGCCCCAGCATTTT.

The chain couples TRBV6-5 to TRBJ2-7, with TRBD2 matching 8 bases. CDR1 is MNHEY and CDR2 is SVGAGI in the germline V gene. V was pared by 4 bases and J by 6 bases, with 5 bases of the junction left unmatched. The CDR3 has 13 amino acids. The CDR3 is CASSSSGRPEQYF. CDR3 nucleotide sequence: TGTGCCAGCAGTTCCAGCGGGAGACCCGAGCAGTACTTC.

This chain connects TRBV4-1 to TRBJ1-1; possibly TRBD1 for D (5 bases). In germline, CDR1 is MGHRA, CDR2 YSYEKL. Trimming pared 0 bases from V and 4 bases from J, leaving 12 bases between. The CDR3 runs to 15 residues. CDR3 DNA sequence: TGCGCCAGCAGCCAAGAGGGTACAGGCGGCACTGAAGCTTTCTTT. This translates into CASSQEGTGGTEAFF.

The chain uses TRBV5-1 and TRBJ2-3, with 9 bases fitting TRBD2. Looked up from germline, CDR1 is SGHRS and CDR2 is YFSETQ. The CDR3 loop spans 16 amino acids. J lost 2 bases, V lost 4 bases, and 8 bases had no gene match. The chain's CDR3 is CASSRTGLATTDTQYF. The CDR3 coding sequence is TGCGCCAGCAGCAGGACGGGACTAGCCACCACAGATACGCAGTATTTT.